A selection of T cell receptor beta chains follows, all from one sample in a study of early T cells in non-severe SARS-CoV-2 infection. A single record per CDR3 protein comes from TCRdb applying MiXCR to the 5' RACE reads. The table has approximately 69,000 distinct CDR3 sequences, 11% seen once. The source material was whole blood, sampled at baseline. Receptors were obtained from an adult who was a healthcare worker with PCR-confirmed SARS-CoV-2 infection or an uninfected control (not recorded which). The CDR3 runs from the conserved cysteine through the conserved F or W. Each record gives: clone size, D gene, V gene, J gene, CDR3 protein, CDR3 DNA. D genes are given only for firm matches. Clone size is not always given. Where it is, it says once, few, many or a class for expanded clones.

>-|-|TRBV28|TRBJ2-1
CASSSPYNEQFF
TGTGCCAGCAGTTCTCCCTACAATGAGCAGTTCTTC
>few|TRBD1|TRBV6-6|TRBJ2-4
CASSKDRAAGNIQYF
TGTGCCAGCAGCAAAGACAGGGCCGCTGGAAACATTCAGTACTTC
>few|TRBD2|TRBV9|TRBJ2-5
CASSVGTSGQETQYF
TGTGCCAGCAGCGTCGGGACTAGCGGGCAAGAGACCCAGTACTTC
>-|TRBD1|TRBV6-2/TRBV6-3|TRBJ2-1
CASSYPKGQATYNEQFF
TGTGCCAGCAGTTACCCAAAGGGACAGGCCACCTACAATGAGCAGTTCTTC
>-|-|TRBV5-5|TRBJ2-1
CASSSQGLDEQFF
TGTGCCAGCAGCTCCCAGGGGCTGGATGAGCAGTTCTTC
>-|-|TRBV6-6|TRBJ2-7
CASSSLGGYYEQYF
TGTGCCAGCAGTTCCCTGGGAGGCTACTACGAGCAGTACTTC
>-|-|TRBV14|TRBJ2-7
CASSQEGSLGHQYEQYF
TGTGCCAGCAGCCAAGAAGGGTCCCTGGGGCACCAGTACGAGCAGTACTTC
>-|-|TRBV5-1|TRBJ1-2
CASSSYSEANYGYTF
TGCGCCAGCAGCTCCTACAGCGAAGCTAACTATGGCTACACCTTC
>-|-|TRBV18|TRBJ2-2
CASSPRGSSETGELFF
TGTGCCAGCTCACCACGTGGCAGTTCGGAAACCGGGGAGCTGTTTTTT
>few|-|TRBV2|TRBJ1-6
CASSDYGSPLHF
TGTGCCAGCAGTGATTATGGATCACCCCTCCACTTT
>few|TRBD2|TRBV6-2/TRBV6-3|TRBJ2-7
CASSYPSGNYEQYF
TGTGCCAGCAGTTACCCCAGCGGGAACTACGAGCAGTACTTC
>few|TRBD1|TRBV5-1|TRBJ1-3
CASSAGTGHGNTIYF
TGCGCCAGCAGCGCTGGGACAGGGCATGGAAACACCATATATTTT
>few|-|TRBV3-1|TRBJ1-6
CASSQAGRATYNSPLHF
TGTGCCAGCAGCCAAGCTGGTAGGGCGACCTATAATTCACCCCTCCACTTT
>few|-|TRBV3-1|TRBJ1-1
CASSLSTEAFF
TGTGCCAGCAGCCTCAGCACTGAAGCTTTCTTT
>-|-|TRBV7-9|TRBJ1-6
CASSLFLPGVYSPLHF
TGTGCCAGCAGCTTGTTTCTTCCAGGGGTGTATTCACCCCTCCACTTT
>many|-|TRBV2|TRBJ2-7
CATQSGEQYF
TGTGCCACCCAGTCGGGGGAGCAGTACTTC
>many|TRBD1|TRBV5-4|TRBJ2-3
CASSLAGGTSTDTQYF
TGTGCCAGCAGCTTGGCAGGGGGAACTAGCACAGATACGCAGTATTTT
>few|-|TRBV30|TRBJ1-1
CASGRRNTEAFF
TGTGCTTCGGGACGCCGGAACACTGAAGCTTTCTTT
>few|-|TRBV18|TRBJ2-5
CASSPRTEETQYF
TGTGCCAGCTCACCACGGACAGAAGAGACCCAGTACTTC
>few|TRBD1|TRBV29-1|TRBJ1-1
CSAGQGAFEAFF
TGCAGCGCCGGACAGGGGGCGTTTGAAGCTTTCTTT
>many|-|TRBV5-1|TRBJ1-1
CASSLAIGPTKGTEAFF
TGCGCCAGCAGCTTGGCCATTGGGCCTACGAAAGGCACTGAAGCTTTCTTT
>few|-|TRBV7-2|TRBJ2-7
CASSRAGTLYEQYF
TGTGCCAGCAGTCGGGCGGGGACACTATACGAGCAGTACTTC
>few|-|TRBV7-2|TRBJ2-5
CASSSLDLQETQYF
TGTGCCAGCAGCTCACTGGACTTACAAGAGACCCAGTACTTC
>many|-|TRBV20-1|TRBJ2-5
CSASNTVSETQYF
TGCAGTGCTTCTAACACGGTGTCAGAGACCCAGTACTTC
>-|-|TRBV11-1|TRBJ2-7
CASSYAGYEQYF
TGTGCCAGCAGCTACGCCGGCTACGAGCAGTACTTC
>-|TRBD2|TRBV7-8|TRBJ2-1
CASRDSGRARYNEQFF
TGTGCCAGCAGGGATAGCGGGAGGGCCCGGTACAATGAGCAGTTCTTC
>-|TRBD2|TRBV6-2/TRBV6-3|TRBJ2-1
CASSTRPTSGGNEQFF
TGTGCCAGCAGTACCAGACCGACTAGCGGGGGCAATGAGCAGTTCTTC
>few|-|TRBV2|TRBJ1-6
CASNAIQGLSNSPLHF
TGTGCCAGCAACGCGATACAGGGATTAAGTAATTCACCCCTCCACTTT
>-|TRBD1|TRBV18|TRBJ1-5
CASSRSGTDNQPQHF
TGTGCCAGCTCACGATCCGGGACAGATAATCAGCCCCAGCATTTT
>few|-|TRBV4-3|TRBJ1-2
CASSQEGRVNYGYTF
TGCGCCAGCAGCCAAGAAGGCAGGGTCAACTATGGCTACACCTTC
>few|-|TRBV21-1|TRBJ2-7
CASSKGPYEQYF
TGTGCCAGCAGCAAAGGTCCCTACGAGCAGTACTTC
>-|TRBD1|TRBV12-3/TRBV12-4|TRBJ2-1
CASSPGQGVGNEQFF
TGTGCCAGCAGCCCCGGACAGGGGGTTGGCAATGAGCAGTTCTTC
>-|TRBD2|TRBV5-1|TRBJ2-7
CASRLAGGIYEQYF
TGCGCCAGCAGGTTAGCGGGAGGGATCTACGAGCAGTACTTC
>-|TRBD2|TRBV7-8|TRBJ2-1
CASGSTSGRVEQFF
TGTGCCAGCGGGAGCACTAGCGGGAGAGTTGAGCAGTTCTTC